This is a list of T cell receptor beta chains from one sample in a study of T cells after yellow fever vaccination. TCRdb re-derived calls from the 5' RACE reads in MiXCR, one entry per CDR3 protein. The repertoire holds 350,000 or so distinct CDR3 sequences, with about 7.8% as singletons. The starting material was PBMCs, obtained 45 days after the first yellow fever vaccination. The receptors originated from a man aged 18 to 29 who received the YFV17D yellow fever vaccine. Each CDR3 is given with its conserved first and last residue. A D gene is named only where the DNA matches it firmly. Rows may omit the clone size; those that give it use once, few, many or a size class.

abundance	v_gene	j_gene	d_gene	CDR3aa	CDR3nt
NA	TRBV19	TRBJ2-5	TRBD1	CASSIGQGRETQYF	TGTGCCAGTAGTATTGGACAGGGTCGAGAGACCCAGTACTTC
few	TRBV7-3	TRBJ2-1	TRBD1	CASSSDRADNEQFF	TGTGCCAGCAGCTCCGACAGGGCGGACAATGAGCAGTTCTTC
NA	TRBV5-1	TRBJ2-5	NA	CASSLMGLLEETQYF	TGCGCCAGCAGCTTGATGGGGCTTCTCGAAGAGACCCAGTACTTC
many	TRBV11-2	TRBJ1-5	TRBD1	CASSPGTGGYQPQHF	TGTGCCAGCAGCCCGGGGACAGGGGGTTATCAGCCCCAGCATTTT
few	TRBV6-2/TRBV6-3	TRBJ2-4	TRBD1	CASSYRPDRGLGNIQYF	TGTGCCAGCAGTTACCGACCGGACAGGGGGCTTGGAAACATTCAGTACTTC
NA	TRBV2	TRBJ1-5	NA	CACQGEANQPQHF	TGTGCCTGCCAAGGGGAAGCCAATCAGCCCCAGCATTTT
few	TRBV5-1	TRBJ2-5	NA	CASSPRASAETQYF	TGCGCCAGCAGTCCCCGGGCTAGCGCAGAGACCCAGTACTTC
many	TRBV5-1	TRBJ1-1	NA	CASSLLGGSERNTEAFF	TGCGCCAGCAGCTTGTTAGGTGGGTCGGAGAGGAACACTGAAGCTTTCTTT
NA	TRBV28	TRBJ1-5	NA	CASSLSWGSQPQHF	TGTGCCAGCAGTTTATCTTGGGGTAGTCAGCCCCAGCATTTT
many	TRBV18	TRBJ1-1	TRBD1	CASSPKWTGKNTEAFF	TGTGCCAGCTCACCCAAATGGACAGGGAAGAACACTGAAGCTTTCTTT
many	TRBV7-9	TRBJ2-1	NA	CASSLEGRSEFF	TGTGCCAGCAGCTTAGAAGGCAGGAGCGAGTTCTTC
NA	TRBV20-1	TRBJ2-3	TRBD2	CSVSGGTSTDTQYF	TGCAGTGTCAGCGGGGGCACTAGCACAGATACGCAGTATTTT
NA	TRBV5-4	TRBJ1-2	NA	CASSLESGALGYGYTF	TGTGCCAGCAGCTTGGAGTCCGGGGCCCTTGGGTATGGCTACACCTTC
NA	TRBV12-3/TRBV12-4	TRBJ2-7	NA	CASSFTSFNEQYF	TGTGCCAGCAGTTTCACTAGCTTCAACGAGCAGTACTTC
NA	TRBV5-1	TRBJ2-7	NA	CASSPWGDEQYF	TGCGCCAGCAGCCCTTGGGGGGACGAGCAGTACTTC
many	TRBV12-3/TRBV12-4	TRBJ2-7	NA	CASSLEGYEQYF	TGTGCCAGCAGTTTAGAGGGATACGAGCAGTACTTC
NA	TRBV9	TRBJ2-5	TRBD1	CASSVGTGALETQYF	TGTGCCAGCAGCGTGGGGACAGGGGCCTTGGAGACCCAGTACTTC
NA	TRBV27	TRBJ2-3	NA	CASSLRELVDWGPSTDTQYF	TGTGCCAGCAGTTTAAGGGAACTGGTGGATTGGGGTCCTAGCACAGATACGCAGTATTTT
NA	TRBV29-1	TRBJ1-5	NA	CSVVQGAGQPQHF	TGCAGCGTTGTACAAGGGGCCGGTCAGCCCCAGCATTTT
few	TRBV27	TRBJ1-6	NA	CASSLYGGGVSPLHF	TGTGCCAGCAGTTTATACGGGGGGGGGGTTTCACCCCTCCACTTT
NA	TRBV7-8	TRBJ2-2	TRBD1	CASSLGKTGGWIGELFF	TGTGCCAGCAGCTTAGGGAAAACAGGGGGCTGGATCGGGGAGCTGTTTTTT
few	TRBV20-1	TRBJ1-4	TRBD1	CSALITGGLEKLFF	TGCAGTGCCCTTATAACAGGGGGTCTTGAAAAACTGTTTTTT
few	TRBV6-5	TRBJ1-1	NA	CASSYSWGGGTEAFF	TGTGCCAGCAGTTACTCGTGGGGAGGAGGGACTGAAGCTTTCTTT
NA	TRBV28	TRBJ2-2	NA	CASSFGAENTGELFF	TGTGCCAGCAGTTTCGGAGCGGAGAACACCGGGGAGCTGTTTTTT
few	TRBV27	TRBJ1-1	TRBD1	CASSLGTGGSMWANTEAFF	TGTGCCAGCAGTTTAGGGACAGGGGGAAGTATGTGGGCTAACACTGAAGCTTTCTTT
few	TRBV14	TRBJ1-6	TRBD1	CASRQQGANHNSPLHF	TGTGCCAGCAGGCAACAGGGGGCCAACCATAATTCACCCCTCCACTTT
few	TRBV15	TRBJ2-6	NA	CATSRGSPSGANVLTF	TGTGCCACCAGCAGAGGGAGTCCGAGTGGGGCCAACGTCCTGACTTTC
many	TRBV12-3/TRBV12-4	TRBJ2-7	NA	CASSAGWGYEQYF	TGTGCCAGCAGTGCTGGGTGGGGGTACGAGCAGTACTTC
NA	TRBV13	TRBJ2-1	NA	CASSFYRDTYNEQFF	TGTGCCAGCAGTTTTTACAGGGACACCTACAATGAGCAGTTCTTC
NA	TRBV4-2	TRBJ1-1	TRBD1	CASSQGDRANTEAFF	TGTGCCAGCAGCCAAGGGGACAGGGCGAACACTGAAGCTTTCTTT
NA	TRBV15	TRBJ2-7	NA	CATSRAGVTSYEQYF	TGTGCCACCAGCAGAGCAGGGGTTACCTCCTACGAGCAGTACTTC
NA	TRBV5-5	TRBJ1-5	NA	CASSLESGSYQPQHF	TGTGCCAGCAGCTTAGAGTCAGGTTCCTATCAGCCCCAGCATTTT
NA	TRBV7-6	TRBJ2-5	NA	CASSLGGTQETQYF	TGTGCCAGCAGCTTAGGGGGGACCCAAGAGACCCAGTACTTC
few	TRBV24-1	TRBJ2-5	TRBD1	CATSAQDRGQETQYF	TGTGCCACCAGCGCCCAGGACAGGGGTCAAGAGACCCAGTACTTC
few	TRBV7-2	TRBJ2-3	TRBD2	CASSLVSGGAGDTQYF	TGTGCCAGCAGCTTAGTTAGCGGGGGGGCGGGTGATACGCAGTATTTT
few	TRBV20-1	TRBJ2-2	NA	CSAREENTGELFF	TGCAGTGCTAGAGAGGAGAACACCGGGGAGCTGTTTTTT
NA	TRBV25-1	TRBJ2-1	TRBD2	CASRRTGLAGNNEQFF	TGTGCCAGCAGACGAACGGGACTAGCGGGGAACAATGAGCAGTTCTTC
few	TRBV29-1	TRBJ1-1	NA	CSVAPRLVGVTEAFF	TGCAGCGTTGCCCCGCGATTGGTTGGCGTCACTGAAGCTTTCTTT
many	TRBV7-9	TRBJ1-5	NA	CASSQGNQPQHF	TGTGCCAGCAGCCAGGGGAATCAGCCCCAGCATTTT
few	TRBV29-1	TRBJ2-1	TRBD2	CSVNGGGYYNEQFF	TGCAGCGTAAACGGCGGGGGGTACTACAATGAGCAGTTCTTC
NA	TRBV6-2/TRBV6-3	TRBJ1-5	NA	CASSYMGGQPQHF	TGTGCCAGCAGTTACATGGGAGGACAGCCCCAGCATTTT
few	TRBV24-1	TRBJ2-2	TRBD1	CATSAWQGAATGELFF	TGTGCCACCAGTGCCTGGCAGGGGGCGGCCACCGGGGAGCTGTTTTTT
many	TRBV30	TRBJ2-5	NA	CAWSAGETQYF	TGTGCCTGGAGTGCCGGCGAGACCCAGTACTTC
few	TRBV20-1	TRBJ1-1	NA	CSAGVTAHIPEAFF	TGCAGTGCTGGTGTGACGGCGCACATCCCTGAAGCTTTCTTT
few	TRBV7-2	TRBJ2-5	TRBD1	CASSLGDREKETQYF	TGTGCCAGCAGCTTAGGGGACAGGGAAAAAGAGACCCAGTACTTC
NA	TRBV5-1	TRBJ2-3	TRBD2	CASTREGFTDTQYF	TGCGCCAGCACCCGGGAGGGCTTCACAGATACGCAGTATTTT
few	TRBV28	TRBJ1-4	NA	CASSLSGPMKEKLFF	TGTGCCAGCAGTTTATCAGGGCCCATGAAGGAAAAACTGTTTTTT